The entry below describes one TCR beta chain. The data derive from a study of cytomegalovirus exposure and HLA in healthy donors. 13 Jbeta primers and 60 Vbeta primers were used for the PCR. Clones were sequenced by immunoSEQ multiplex PCR, and TCRdb holds only the in-frame ones, with some missing. The data show approximately 150,000 clones, approximately 84% seen once. Input material: PBMCs. This sequence was found in a woman in her forties in good health and CMV-seropositive.

As DNA, the CDR3 is TGTGCCATCAGTGATACTAGCGGGGGCTCCTTCTCCTACAATGAGCAGTTCTTC. Translating it yields CAISDTSGGSFSYNEQFF. The V gene is TRBV10-3, the J gene TRBJ2-1, with 11 positions matching TRBD2. The V and J ends lost 3 bases and 0 bases, in that order; junction bases with no gene match: 7. Germline V gene lookup returns CDR1 ENHRY and CDR2 SYGVKD. The CDR3 covers 18 residues.